This T cell receptor beta chain was profiled in a study of regulatory T cells in long-lasting Graves disease (dated by TCRdb to the early 2020s). As for the study more broadly: Antithyroid drugs had been taken for less than 3 months by newly diagnosed Graves' disease patients. Peripheral blood TCR sequencing and RNA sequencing compared persistent Graves' disease patients with newly diagnosed Graves' disease patients. The study was conducted in China and was registered as a clinical trial. A total of about 33 samples underwent TCR sequencing, from about 13 patients with persistent Graves' disease and some 20 patients with newly diagnosed Graves' disease. The investigation overall reported the following: Preferential use of TRBV28, TRBJ1-2 and TRBJ2-5 was observed in persistent disease, whereas TRBV20-1 and TRBJ2-1 were favored in newly diagnosed disease. Sequencing and analysis were restricted to the TCR beta chain. Compared with newly diagnosed patients, persistent Graves' disease patients had lower TCR Shannon entropy and fewer highly expanded clones, which suggests clonal expansion. The authors noted that the small sample size was a limitation that may lower accuracy. Because the primary lesion, thyroid tissue, could not be accessed, the study looked at peripheral blood alone. More public clonotypes were shared among persistent patients (over 2,500) than among newly diagnosed patients (approximately 930).

For this clonotype: The antigen it recognizes is unknown. The junction and the germline gene differ at one end; a read error may be behind it.

What this sample's time point label stands for: newly diagnosed GD, antithyroid drugs for less than 3 months. RNA was extracted from PBMCs in TRIzol for both TCR sequencing and RNA sequencing. The diagnosis of Graves' disease followed American Thyroid Association guidelines. Recruitment of patients was carried out at an endocrinology department in Xi'an, China. Each patient gave 8.5 to 9.5 milliliters of peripheral blood, collected in an EDTA anticoagulant tube. Ficoll Paque Plus density gradient separation was used to isolate PBMCs, and no further T cell sorting was done. An Agilent 2100 Bioanalyzer and agarose gel were used to check RNA quality, and a NanoDrop 2000 was used to measure RNA concentration. Libraries were constructed by multiplex PCR. The reads were generated on an Illumina HiSeq 4000. iRepertoire HTBI primers and Arm-PCR amplification of CDR3 regions were used to construct TCR beta libraries. Before sequencing, the PCR products underwent gel purification. On the study's bioinformatics: A total of around 59 TRBV and more than twelve TRBJ segments were identified across samples and were used for gene usage analysis of CDR3 amino acid clonotypes. COPE and FqMerger were used to merge the filtered high-quality paired reads into contigs. BLAST was used to align contigs to IMGT TRBV, TRBD and TRBJ reference genes, and CDR3 was defined according to IMGT. Any clonotype with a frequency above 0.1% was counted as a highly expanded clone. Shannon entropy served as the measure of repertoire diversity, while the Gini coefficient captured V-J evenness. Public clonotypes were defined as clonotypes shared by more than one individual. TCRdb handled the public reads itself, with Q25 trimming in fastp and clone calling in MiXCR, and kept productive beta chains. Each entry is one CDR3 protein sequence, shown with its most common DNA and genes. What appears here as the V and J calls and clone size reflects TCRdb's work, not the paper's. The sample yields 200,000 to 250,000 distinct CDR3 sequences; 20% to 25% were counted once. Approximately 15% of the sample belongs to the ten largest clones.

As encoded in the germline V gene (reference sequence), CDR1 is DFQATT while CDR2 is SNEGSKA. Including cysteine and phenylalanine, the CDR3 has 14 amino acids. Solely the CDR3 DNA is kept, with 42 bases framed from the first base. This TCR derives from a female donor with Graves disease. The specimen was peripheral blood mononuclear cells (PBMCs), collected at new diagnosis, from a patient treated with antithyroid drugs. The V and J segments used are TRBV20-1 and TRBJ2-3; TRBD2 could be the D gene, as 5 bases match. The CDR3 reads as follows: CSAPLGSSTDTQCF. DNA sequence: TGCAGTGCTCCCCTAGGATCTAGCACAGATACGCAGTGTTTT.